One and the same sample provided the 22 T cell receptor beta chains below, sequenced in a study of cytomegalovirus exposure and HLA in healthy donors. Researchers ran the PCR with 60 Vbeta and 13 Jbeta primers. Sequenced by immunoSEQ multiplex PCR; TCRdb stores in-frame clones only, minus some. Among about 160,000 clones listed, roughly 80% were seen once. Sequencing used PBMCs. All receptors come from a man aged 45-60 years in good health and CMV-seropositive.

The rearrangement links TRBV5-4 to TRBJ2-5; TRBD1 matches at 7 bases. Trimming removed 4 bases from V and 5 bases from J; junction bases left unmatched: 11. The CDR3 covers 15 residues. From germline, CDR1 is SGHNT and CDR2 YYREEE (reference sequence). The CDR3 loop is CASSLDRVERETQYF. The CDR3 nucleotides are TGTGCCAGCAGCCTCGACAGGGTTGAACGGGAGACCCAGTACTTC.

Comments on this clone: One end of the junction does not line up with germline, which may come from a read error. The chain carries TRBV5-1 and TRBJ2-1; 9 bases map to TRBD2. Germline CDR1 reads SGHRS; CDR2 reads YFSETQ. There are 18 residues in the CDR3. The chain's CDR3 is CAGSSPTVLAGLTDEQFF. CDR3 DNA: TGCGCCGGCAGCTCTCCTACCGTACTAGCGGGCCTTACCGATGAGCAGTTCTTC.

The V and J genes are TRBV21-1 and TRBJ1-5. TRBV21-1 is annotated as a pseudogene. The CDR3 extends over 16 amino acids. CDR3 loop: CASSREGLYSNQPQHF. In DNA, the CDR3 is TGTGCCAGCAGCCGAGAGGGACTCTATAGCAATCAGCCCCAGCATTTT.

The chain has TRBV18 and TRBJ1-5; D is possibly TRBD1 (5 bases). This CDR3 has 14 residues. Trimming left V 5 bases short and J 5 bases short, with 13 bases between. Germline V lookup: CDR1 KGHSH, CDR2 LQKENI. The CDR3 bases are TGTGCCAGCTCAGCTCAGGGCGGATATCAGCCCCAGCATTTT. Its translation is CASSAQGGYQPQHF.

J is TRBJ1-4 and V is TRBV13, with D perhaps matching TRBD1 (5 bases). Germline loops: CDR1 PRHDT, CDR2 FYEKMQ (reference sequence). V was trimmed by 3 bases and J by 2 bases, leaving 7 bases between them. This CDR3 is built from 14 residues. The CDR3 DNA reads TGTGCCAGCAGCTTTGGGGCCACTAATGAAAAACTGTTTTTT. Protein sequence: CASSFGATNEKLFF.

This chain's CDR3 is CAWDRANTGELFF. DNA of the CDR3: TGTGCCTGGGACAGGGCGAACACCGGGGAGCTGTTTTTT. V and J are TRBV30 and TRBJ2-2; the match to TRBD1 covers 7 bases. Trimming took 5 bases from V and 0 from J; bases not matched to a gene: 0. Per the germline V gene, CDR1 is GTSNPN and CDR2 is SVGIG (reference sequence). CDR3 length: 13 amino acids.

The gene calls are TRBV2 and TRBJ1-1; 7 nucleotides agree with TRBD1. The CDR3 has 13 residues. V was clipped by 3 bases and J by 11 bases; unmatched bases: 9. The germline V gene encodes CDR1 SNHLY and CDR2 FYNNEI. The CDR3 loop reads CASSEVTGSRAFF. For the CDR3, the DNA is TGTGCCAGCAGTGAGGTGACAGGGAGTCGCGCTTTCTTT. Combining the CDR3 with reference TRBV2 and TRBJ1-1 gives the whole variable domain EPEVTQTPSHQVTQMGQEVILRCVPISNHLYFYWYRQILGQKVEFLVSFYNNEISEKSEIFDDQFSVERPDGSNFTLKIRSTKLEDSAMYFCASSEVTGSRAFFGQGTRLTVV.

The chain couples TRBV28 to TRBJ1-1, with 10 bases identical to TRBD1. Per germline, CDR1 MDHEN and CDR2 SYDVKM. V gave up 5 bases and J gave up 5 bases; unmatched junction bases: 5. The CDR3 contains 14 residues. The CDR3 bases are TGTGCCAGCAGTCCGAGACAGGGGGCGACTGAAGCTTTCTTT. This codes for CASSPRQGATEAFF.

Note on this clone: The sample contains more than one DNA sequence encoding this CDR3. The genes are TRBV5-4 and TRBJ2-5, with 11 bases matching TRBD2. CDR1 SGHNT and CDR2 YYREEE come from the germline V gene (reference sequence). J was trimmed by 2 bases and V by 2 bases; bases with no gene match: 2. The CDR3 is 15 residues long. The CDR3 region is CASSLRLAGQETQYF. Here the CDR3 DNA reads TGTGCCAGCAGCTTAAGACTAGCGGGACAAGAGACCCAGTACTTC. The full variable domain, completed using reference TRBV5-4 and TRBJ2-5, is ETGVTQSPTHLIKTRGQQVTLRCSSQSGHNTVSWYQQALGQGPQFIFQYYREEENGRGNFPPRFSGLQFPNYSSELNVNALELDDSALYLCASSLRLAGQETQYFGPGTRLLVL.

This chain joins TRBV25-1 and TRBJ2-5, with 9 nucleotides matching TRBD2. Germline V gene sequence: CDR1 MGHDK, CDR2 SYGVNS. The CDR3 contains 14 residues. The V and J ends lost 3 bases and 7 bases, in that order; junction bases with no gene match: 6. CDR3 DNA sequence: TGTGCCAGCAGTGAGGGGACTAGCTTAGGGACCCAGTACTTC. It encodes CASSEGTSLGTQYF.

This chain links TRBV2 with TRBJ2-7; the match to TRBD2 covers 13 bases. J gave up 5 bases and V 10 bases, and 8 bases lay outside the gene matches. This CDR3 is 14 amino acids long. CDR1 and CDR2 (germline): SNHLY, FYNNEI. This CDR3 reads CATSGTSGINEQYF. In nucleotides, the CDR3 is TGTGCCACCTCGGGGACTAGCGGGATCAACGAGCAGTACTTC. The full variable domain, rest sourced from reference TRBV2 and TRBJ2-7, is EPEVTQTPSHQVTQMGQEVILRCVPISNHLYFYWYRQILGQKVEFLVSFYNNEISEKSEIFDDQFSVERPDGSNFTLKIRSTKLEDSAMYFCATSGTSGINEQYFGPGTRLTVT.

The chain joins TRBV5-1 to TRBJ2-2; TRBD1 agrees at 12 bases. The CDR3 loop spans 16 amino acids. Germline trimming cut 2 bases from V and 4 bases from J; bases unmatched to any gene: 3. Germline V gene sequence: CDR1 SGHRS, CDR2 YFSETQ. In DNA, the CDR3 is TGCGCCAGCAGCTTCGGGACAGGGGGCGGCACCGGGGAGCTGTTTTTT. As protein: CASSFGTGGGTGELFF.

The chain carries TRBV4-3 and TRBJ1-1; D remains unclear. V lost 4 bases and J 4 bases, leaving 13 bases between the germline ends. This CDR3 has 14 residues. The germline V gene has CDR1 LGHNA and CDR2 YSLEER. Written as DNA, the CDR3 is TGCGCCAGCAGCCCTGTCGCCGGAGGCACTGAAGCTTTCTTT. Its translation is CASSPVAGGTEAFF.

DNA for the CDR3: TGTGCCAGCAGTGGACTCCTCTCCTACAATGAGCAGTTCTTC. Amino acids: CASSGLLSYNEQFF. V and J are TRBV25-1 and TRBJ2-1; D unresolved. The germline V and J ends were trimmed by 4 bases and 0 bases, with 7 bases remaining between them. Germline V CDR1 and CDR2: MGHDK, SYGVNS. This CDR3 spans 14 amino acids.

This chain uses TRBV6-5 with TRBJ2-7; a possible D gene is TRBD1 (5 bases). CDR1 is MNHEY and CDR2 is SVGAGI in the germline V gene. The ends were cut back, 10 bases at V and 1 base at J, with 17 bases in the middle. This CDR3 has 14 amino acids. For the CDR3, the DNA is TGTGCCAACACTAAATGGGGCAGTTCCTACGAGCAGTACTTC. This gives the protein CANTKWGSSYEQYF.

The V gene is TRBV2, the J gene TRBJ1-2; possibly TRBD1 for D (5 bases). The V and J ends lost 7 bases and 2 bases respectively, with 17 bases between them. Germline CDR1 reads SNHLY; CDR2 reads FYNNEI. This CDR3 has 15 amino acids. Here the CDR3 reads CASIYGGGLNYGYTF. The CDR3 bases are TGTGCCAGCATATACGGGGGGGGTCTAAACTATGGCTACACCTTC.

The chain links TRBV25-1 to TRBJ2-5, with 7 bases that match TRBD2. V was clipped by 4 bases and J by 4 bases; unmatched bases: 3. Germline V gene lookup returns CDR1 MGHDK and CDR2 SYGVNS. The CDR3 is made up of 13 amino acids. The CDR3 here is CASSVGRGETQYF. For the CDR3, the DNA is TGTGCCAGCAGTGTTGGGAGGGGAGAGACCCAGTACTTC. Filled out from reference TRBV25-1 and TRBJ2-5, the complete variable domain reads EADIYQTPRYLVIGTGKKITLECSQTMGHDKMYWYQQDPGMELHLIHYSYGVNSTEKGDLSSESTVSRIRTEHFPLTLESARPSHTSQYLCASSVGRGETQYFGPGTRLLVL.

This clone was seen more than once but under ten times. The V call is TRBV9, the J call TRBJ1-3; D is unresolved. CDR3 length: 13 amino acids. Germline V CDR1 and CDR2: SGDLS, YYNGEE. V gave up 3 bases and J gave up 2 bases, with 6 bases separating them. CDR3 sequence reads: CASSAYTGNTIYF. The CDR3, as DNA: TGTGCCAGCAGCGCGTACACTGGAAACACCATATATTTT.

This clone was seen a handful of times. The V and J genes are TRBV7-8 and TRBJ2-1; TRBD1 matches 10 bases. The germline V gene has CDR1 SGHVS and CDR2 FQNEAQ. V shed 7 bases and J 2 bases; nucleotides not matched to a gene: 5. This CDR3 spans 15 amino acids. CDR3 nucleotides: TGTGCCAGCACCCAAGGGACAGGGGCCTACAATGAGCAGTTCTTC. As protein: CASTQGTGAYNEQFF.

The chain has TRBV28 and TRBJ1-5; maybe TRBD1 (6 bases). The CDR3 extends over 14 amino acids. CDR1 is MDHEN, CDR2 SYDVKM, per germline. The ends were cut back, 3 bases at V and 7 bases at J, with 13 bases in the middle. CDR3 DNA sequence: TGTGCCAGCAGTTTTGTACAGGGAGAGCAGCCCCAGCATTTT. Translated, it gives CASSFVQGEQPQHF.

V is TRBV9 and J is TRBJ2-1, with TRBD1 matching 9 bases. The CDR3 runs to 17 residues. Germline CDR1 reads SGDLS; CDR2 reads YYNGEE. The ends lost 3 bases at V and 9 bases at J; junction bases unmatched: 16. The CDR3 here is CASSDEQGARHRSEQFF. CDR3 DNA sequence: TGTGCCAGCAGCGACGAACAGGGGGCTCGCCACAGGTCTGAGCAGTTCTTC. The whole variable domain, remainder taken from reference TRBV9 and TRBJ2-1, is DSGVTQTPKHLITATGQRVTLRCSPRSGDLSVYWYQQSLDQGLQFLIQYYNGEERAKGNILERFSAQQFPDLHSELNLSSLELGDSALYFCASSDEQGARHRSEQFFGPGTRLTVL.

The rearrangement uses TRBV5-7 and TRBJ1-1, with TRBD1 as a possible D gene (6 bases). TRBV5-7 belongs to the ORF category, with a function that is uncertain. Trimming removed 2 bases from V and 3 bases from J, with 14 bases in between. The CDR3 has 15 amino acids. CDR3 bases: TGTGCCAGCAGCTTTTCCAGGGGCCCGTACACTGAAGCTTTCTTT. Amino acids: CASSFSRGPYTEAFF.